These 2 T cell receptor beta chains originate from one sample sequenced in a study of shared clonotypes between healthy human individuals. Assay: immunoSEQ multiplex PCR; the TCRdb copy retains only in-frame clones and omits some. The sample yields about 1.5 million clones, 98% seen once. Sequencing input: naive CD4+ T cells sorted from blood. Noted subset: CD45RA+ positively selected. The source is a man younger than 45 in good health.

The chain joins TRBV5-6 to TRBJ2-7; D is perhaps TRBD1 or TRBD2 (5 bases each). The CDR3 spans 14 residues. CDR1 is SGHDT, CDR2 YYEEEE, per germline. Trimming took off 4 bases at V and 2 bases at J, with 13 bases between the two ends. This chain's CDR3 is CASSRGLGPYEQYF. The CDR3 DNA is TGTGCCAGCAGCCGCGGGCTGGGGCCCTACGAGCAGTACTTC.

The rearrangement links TRBV7-2 to TRBJ2-7; tentative D call: TRBD2 (5 bases). Trimming cost V 2 bases and J 7 bases, with 15 bases left between them. The CDR3 totals 14 residues. From germline, CDR1 is SGHTA and CDR2 FQGNSA. CDR3 in DNA: TGTGCCAGCAGCTTAAGACTATTGTTTAGAGAGCAGTACTTC. Residues: CASSLRLLFREQYF.